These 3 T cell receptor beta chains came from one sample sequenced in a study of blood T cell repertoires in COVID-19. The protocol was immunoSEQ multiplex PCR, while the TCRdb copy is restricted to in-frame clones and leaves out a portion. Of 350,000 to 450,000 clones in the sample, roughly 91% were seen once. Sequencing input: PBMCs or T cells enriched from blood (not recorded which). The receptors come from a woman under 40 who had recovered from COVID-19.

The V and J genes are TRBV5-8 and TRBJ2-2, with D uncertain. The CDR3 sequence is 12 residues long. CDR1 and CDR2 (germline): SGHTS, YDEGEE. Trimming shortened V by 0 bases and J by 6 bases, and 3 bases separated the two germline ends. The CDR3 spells CASSLAAGELFF. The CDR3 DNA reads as TGTGCCAGCAGCTTGGCGGCCGGGGAGCTGTTTTTT.

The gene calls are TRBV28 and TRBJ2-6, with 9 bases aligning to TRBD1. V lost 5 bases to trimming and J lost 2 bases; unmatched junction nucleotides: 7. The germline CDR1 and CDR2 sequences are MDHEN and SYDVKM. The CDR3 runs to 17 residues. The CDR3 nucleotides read TGTGCCAGCAGTATGGGACAGGGACGGACTGGGGCCAACGTCCTGACTTTC. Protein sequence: CASSMGQGRTGANVLTF.

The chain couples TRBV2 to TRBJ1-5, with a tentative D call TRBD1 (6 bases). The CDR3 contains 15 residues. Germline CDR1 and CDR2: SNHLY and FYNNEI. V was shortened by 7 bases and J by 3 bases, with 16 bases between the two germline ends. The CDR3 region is CASTGGQTINQPQHF. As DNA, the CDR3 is TGTGCCAGCACGGGGGGACAAACCATCAATCAGCCCCAGCATTTT.